This is a list of T cell receptor beta chains from one sample in a study of shared clonotypes between healthy human individuals. Assay used: immunoSEQ multiplex PCR; TCRdb lists only in-frame clones, some missing. This sample carries about 2.4 million clones, 80% to 95% of them seen once, and the ten largest clones take 0.36%. The sequenced material came from naive CD4+ T cells from PBMCs. The receptors here all came from a young man in good health. Some clones in this sample may be carry-over from other donors' samples. Each CDR3 is given with its conserved first and last residue. D genes are given only for firm matches. Clone size is not always given. Where it is, it says once, few, many or a class for expanded clones.

d_gene	abundance	v_gene	j_gene	CDR3nt	CDR3aa
.	.	TRBV11-2	TRBJ2-2	TGTGCCAGCAGCGTGTTCGGGAGTGTATACACCGGGGAGCTGTTTTTT	CASSVFGSVYTGELFF
.	.	TRBV19	TRBJ1-1	TGTGCCAGTAGTATAGGGATGTCCAGGGATAACACTGAAGCTTTCTTT	CASSIGMSRDNTEAFF
.	.	TRBV11-1	TRBJ2-1	TGTGCCAGCAGAGTGACAGGTTACAATGAGCAGTTCTTC	CASRVTGYNEQFF
TRBD1	.	TRBV19	TRBJ2-5	TGTGCCAGTAGTATTGACAGGGGGCGAGAGACCCAGTACTTC	CASSIDRGRETQYF
.	.	TRBV7-6	TRBJ2-2	TGTGCCAGCAGCTTAGCGACTGGTCGCGACACCGGGGAGCTGTTTTTT	CASSLATGRDTGELFF
.	few	TRBV5-1	TRBJ2-2	TGCGCCAGCAGCTTGGTTCCCGGGGAGCTGTTTTTT	CASSLVPGELFF
.	.	TRBV28	TRBJ2-3	TGTGCCAGCAGTATCCGGCCTTTGGAAGGGACGCAGTATTTT	CASSIRPLEGTQYF
.	.	TRBV6-4	TRBJ1-1	TGTGCCAGCAGCCAAGGGACTGAAGCTTTCTTT	CASSQGTEAFF
.	.	TRBV30	TRBJ1-6	TGTGCCTGGAGTACGACAGGCTGGGGCGATTCACCCCTCCACTTT	CAWSTTGWGDSPLHF
.	once	TRBV5-5	TRBJ2-1	TGTGCCAGCAGCTTAGGCAGAGCCTACAATGAGCAGTTCTTC	CASSLGRAYNEQFF
.	.	TRBV7-3	TRBJ2-2	TGTGCCAGCACCCTTCTGGCGAACACCGGGGAGCTGTTTTTT	CASTLLANTGELFF
.	few	TRBV9	TRBJ2-3	TGTGCCAGCAGCGCAACTAGCACAGATACGCAGTATTTT	CASSATSTDTQYF
.	few	TRBV5-6	TRBJ1-1	TGTGCCAGCAGCTTAAGGAACACTGAAGCTTTCTTT	CASSLRNTEAFF
.	.	TRBV5-5	TRBJ2-7	TGTGCCAGCAGCTTGGTTGCGCAGAGCTCCTACGAGCAGTACTTC	CASSLVAQSSYEQYF
.	.	TRBV9	TRBJ1-1	TGTGCCAGCAGCGTACGGGTCGGGACTGAAGCTTTCTTT	CASSVRVGTEAFF
.	once	TRBV29-1	TRBJ2-3	TGCAGCACGACCGGGGCCGGCGGGGTAGGGGATACGCAGTATTTT	CSTTGAGGVGDTQYF
.	.	TRBV11-3	TRBJ2-7	TGTGCCAGCAGTCGCGACAGGTCATCCGAGCAGTACTTC	CASSRDRSSEQYF
.	.	TRBV6-5	TRBJ2-7	TGTGCCAGCACCCAGGGACTGCTTTATTACGAGCAGTACTTC	CASTQGLLYYEQYF
TRBD2	once	TRBV7-2	TRBJ2-7	TGTGCCAGCAGCCCCCGCGCCTCACGCAGCGGGAGTTGGTACGAGCAGTACTTC	CASSPRASRSGSWYEQYF
TRBD2	.	TRBV6-6	TRBJ2-1	TGTGCCAGCAGTGAGAGCGGGAGCAGTCCGTTCTTC	CASSESGSSPFF
.	.	TRBV28	TRBJ1-4	TGTGCCAGCAGCCTAGGCGGGGAAGGGGTTGGTGAAAAACTGTTTTTT	CASSLGGEGVGEKLFF
TRBD2	.	TRBV6-6	TRBJ2-1	TGTGCCAGCAGTCAAGGACTAGCGGGAGTCGGTGAGCAGTTCTTC	CASSQGLAGVGEQFF
TRBD1	.	TRBV4-1	TRBJ2-7	TGCGCCAGCAGCCAAGGACAGGGTTCCTACGAGCAGTACTTC	CASSQGQGSYEQYF
TRBD2	.	TRBV9	TRBJ2-2	TGTGCCAGCAGCGTAAACCCTCAGCGGGAGGGCCCGACCGGGGAGCTGTTTTTT	CASSVNPQREGPTGELFF